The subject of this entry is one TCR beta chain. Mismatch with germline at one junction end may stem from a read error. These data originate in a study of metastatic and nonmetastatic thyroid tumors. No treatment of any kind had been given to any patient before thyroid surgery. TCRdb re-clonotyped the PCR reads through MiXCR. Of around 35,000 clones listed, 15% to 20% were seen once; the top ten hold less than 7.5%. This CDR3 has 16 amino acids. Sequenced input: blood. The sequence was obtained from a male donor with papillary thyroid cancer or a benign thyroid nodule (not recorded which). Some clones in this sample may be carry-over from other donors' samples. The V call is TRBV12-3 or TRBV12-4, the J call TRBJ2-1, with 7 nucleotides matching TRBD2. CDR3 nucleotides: TGTACCAGCAGTTTTCGTGGCCTAGCGGAATACAATGAGCAGTTCTTC. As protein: CTSSFRGLAEYNEQFF.